This T cell receptor beta chain was sequenced during a study of T cell clonality in common variable immunodeficiency. General observations from the study: Compared with healthy controls, CVID subjects showed increased TCRbeta clonality, mostly in about a third. In common variable immunodeficiency, TCR beta chains reportedly carried fewer deletions and N-nucleotide insertions.

Profiled with immunoSEQ multiplex PCR; TCRdb holds only in-frame clones, not every one. Singletons are absent from the sample, which has 28,000 or so clones. This clone was observed many times. Its specificity is not known. Source material: peripheral blood mononuclear cells. The receptor comes from a human donor with common variable immunodeficiency.

CDR3 sequence reads: CASRGTGAYEQYF. CDR3 DNA (partial): TGTGCCAGTAGGGGGACAGGGGCCTACGAG. The chain uses TRBV19 and TRBJ2-7, with TRBD1 matching 10 bases. Read coverage stops 3 residues before the CDR3 terminus; the germline J gene supplies the remainder. Germline CDR1 reads LNHDA; CDR2 reads SQIVND (reference sequence). The CDR3 loop spans 13 amino acids. V was clipped by 6 bases and J by 2 bases; unmatched bases: 1.